This T cell receptor (beta chain) was obtained from a study of shared clonotypes between healthy human individuals. In the case of this clone: What it binds is unknown.

The length of the CDR3 is 14 residues. The germline CDR1 and CDR2 sequences are MNHEY and SVGAGI. Trimming left V 6 bases short and J 6 bases short, with 15 bases between. For every subset, genomic DNA was evenly distributed across several immunoSEQ plates. Assay used: immunoSEQ multiplex PCR; TCRdb lists only in-frame clones, some missing. The sample has some 740,000 clones; around 92% are singletons. CD45RO-negative CD8 cells positively selected for CCR7 made up the naive population, which excluded terminally differentiated effector memory CD45RA+ cells. Study-wide results and caveats: Collection of samples was limited to blood; tissue repertoires likely differ. Sequencing depth was a factor that was expected to affect clonotype sharing among donors.

The material sequenced was naive CD8+ T cells sorted from blood. The TCR sequence derives from a man aged 25 to 45 in good health. The chain joins TRBV6-5 to TRBJ1-5, with D unresolved. The CDR3 loop is CASSNAHDGQPQHF. The CDR3 DNA sequence: TGTGCCAGCAGCAACGCCCATGACGGTCAGCCCCAGCATTTT.